Listed below are T cell receptor beta chains from one sample, sequenced in a study of OX40 agonist ivuxolimab in advanced cancers. Produced via immunoSEQ multiplex PCR; TCRdb's table is partial and in-frame only. Seen here are some 86,000 clones, roughly 94% observed once, and the top ten hold around 10%. Sample: CD4+ or CD8+ T cells sorted from blood, taken in a trial of the OX40 agonist ivuxolimab. These receptors came from an adult with an advanced solid tumor such as melanoma, head and neck, liver or kidney cancer. The CDR3 runs from the conserved cysteine through the conserved F or W. The order of the fields is clone size, V gene, D gene, J gene, CDR3 protein, CDR3 DNA. A D gene is named only where the DNA matches it firmly. A row's size may be missing; if present it is once, few, many or a size class.

>.|TRBV2|.|TRBJ1-5
CASSGVHGTSRVQPQHF
TGTGCCAGCAGTGGGGTCCACGGGACCTCGAGGGTTCAGCCCCAGCATTTT
>.|TRBV6-5|TRBD1|TRBJ2-7
CASRTIRGQGYEQYF
TGTGCCAGCAGGACAATCAGGGGGCAGGGGTACGAGCAGTACTTC
>.|TRBV27|.|TRBJ2-3
CASSPGTTSTDTQYF
TGTGCCAGCAGTCCAGGGACCACCAGCACAGATACGCAGTATTTT
>.|TRBV7-6|.|TRBJ1-1
CASTKPGGVTEAFF
TGTGCCAGCACCAAACCGGGGGGGGTCACTGAAGCTTTCTTT
>.|TRBV14|TRBD2|TRBJ2-1
CASSHWIAGGSRTYNEQFF
TGTGCCAGCAGCCACTGGATTGCGGGGGGTTCCCGAACCTACAATGAGCAGTTCTTC
>.|TRBV11-3|TRBD1|TRBJ2-6
CASSLEGQNYTTSGANVLTF
TGTGCCAGCAGCTTAGAGGGACAGAATTATACTACCTCTGGGGCCAACGTCCTGACTTTC
>.|TRBV19|.|TRBJ2-7
CASSARGSYEQYF
TGTGCCAGTAGTGCTCGGGGATCCTACGAGCAGTACTTC
>.|TRBV6-5|.|TRBJ1-1
CASSYEGSPNTEAFF
TGTGCCAGCAGTTATGAGGGGAGTCCGAACACTGAAGCTTTCTTT
>.|TRBV5-1|.|TRBJ1-2
CASSLGNYGYTF
TGCGCCAGCAGCTTGGGAAACTATGGCTACACCTTC
>.|TRBV7-9|.|TRBJ2-3
CASDPADLSDTQYF
TGTGCCAGCGATCCCGCCGATTTGTCAGATACGCAGTATTTT
>.|TRBV27|.|TRBJ2-1
CASSLAGASYLYNEQFF
TGTGCCAGCAGTTTAGCGGGCGCTTCCTACCTTTACAATGAGCAGTTCTTC
>.|TRBV6-6|.|TRBJ1-6
CASSLTGGYNSPLHF
TGTGCCAGCAGTCTGACCGGGGGTTATAATTCACCCCTCCACTTT
>.|TRBV7-8|TRBD1|TRBJ1-6
CASSLRDRGSPLHF
TGTGCCAGCAGCTTACGGGACAGGGGGTCACCCCTCCACTTT
>.|TRBV19|.|TRBJ2-7
CASNPLGGSLDEQYF
TGTGCCAGTAACCCTCTAGGGGGGAGTCTGGACGAGCAGTACTTC
>.|TRBV19|.|TRBJ2-2
CASRGTLAGTGELFF
TGTGCCAGTAGGGGGACACTCGCGGGGACCGGGGAGCTGTTTTTT
>once|TRBV7-9|.|TRBJ1-1
CASSELTEAFF
TGTGCCAGCAGCGAACTAACTGAAGCTTTCTTT
>.|TRBV5-1|.|TRBJ1-1
CASSLEASPNTEAFF
TGCGCCAGCAGCTTGGAAGCATCTCCTAACACTGAAGCTTTCTTT
>.|TRBV7-9|.|TRBJ1-3
CASSSALDSGNTIYF
TGTGCCAGCAGCTCAGCCTTGGACTCTGGAAACACCATATATTTT
>.|TRBV5-1|.|TRBJ2-5
CASSGTAGETQYF
TGCGCCAGCAGCGGGACCGCGGGGGAGACCCAGTACTTC
>.|TRBV12-1|.|TRBJ2-2
CANIRPSGNPGELFF
TGTGCCAATATAAGGCCTAGCGGGAATCCCGGGGAGCTGTTTTTT
>.|TRBV6-5|.|TRBJ2-5
CASSTGGQQETQYF
TGTGCCAGCAGCACGGGTGGGCAGCAAGAGACCCAGTACTTC
>.|TRBV27|.|TRBJ2-3
CASSFQGSPDTQYF
TGTGCCAGCAGTTTCCAGGGGTCCCCAGATACGCAGTATTTT
>once|TRBV11-2|TRBD1|TRBJ1-2
CASSLLDRANYGYTF
TGTGCCAGCAGCTTATTAGACAGGGCAAACTATGGCTACACCTTC
>.|TRBV2|.|TRBJ1-2
CAGLGSGAYGNYGYTF
TGTGCTGGCCTAGGGAGTGGGGCGTACGGGAACTATGGCTACACCTTC
>.|TRBV28|.|TRBJ1-2
CASSLWLGGTNYGYTF
TGTGCCAGCAGTTTATGGTTGGGCGGAACTAACTATGGCTACACCTTC
>.|TRBV5-6|TRBD1|TRBJ1-1
CASSSTGVGTEAFF
TGTGCCAGCAGCTCGACAGGGGTCGGCACTGAAGCTTTCTTT
>.|TRBV19|.|TRBJ1-1
CASSFRDFNTEAFF
TGTGCCAGTAGTTTCCGGGACTTTAACACTGAAGCTTTCTTT
>.|TRBV27|TRBD2|TRBJ2-2
CASSWSSGSTGELFF
TGTGCCAGCAGTTGGAGTAGCGGGAGCACCGGGGAGCTGTTTTTT
>.|TRBV6-5|TRBD1|TRBJ1-2
CASSPGQHYGYTF
TGTGCCAGCAGTCCGGGACAGCACTATGGCTACACCTTC
>once|TRBV2|.|TRBJ2-7
CASSDMGSYEQYF
TGTGCCAGCAGTGACATGGGCTCCTACGAGCAGTACTTC
>.|TRBV11-2|.|TRBJ1-4
CASSLSATFNEKLFF
TGTGCCAGCAGCTTATCCGCAACCTTTAATGAAAAACTGTTTTTT
>.|TRBV7-9|TRBD2|TRBJ2-1
CASSFRTSFNEQFF
TGTGCCAGCAGCTTTCGGACTAGCTTCAATGAGCAGTTCTTC